The rows below give T cell receptor beta chains drawn from one sample of a study of human T cells and chemical hapten exposure. Via MiXCR, TCRdb re-called the RACE reads, giving one row per CDR3 protein. The sample contains more than 55,000 distinct CDR3 sequences, roughly 9.8% of which appear only once. Sequenced here: whole blood, sampled in connection with sensitization to the hapten diphenylcyclopropenone (DPC). The receptors stem from a man in his forties with alopecia areata. Some clones in this sample may be carry-over from other donors' samples. The CDR3 runs from the conserved cysteine through the conserved F or W. D genes are given only for firm matches. The size field is filled for only some rows; it gives once, few, many or a size class.

v_gene: TRBV10-2
j_gene: TRBJ2-1
d_gene: .
len: 12
abundance: few
CDR3aa: CASSERGNEQFF
CDR3nt: TGCGCCAGCAGTGAGAGGGGCAATGAGCAGTTCTTC

v_gene: TRBV20-1
j_gene: TRBJ2-5
d_gene: .
len: 13
abundance: few
CDR3aa: CSAREVQEETQYF
CDR3nt: TGCAGTGCTAGAGAGGTACAGGAAGAGACCCAGTACTTC

v_gene: TRBV11-3
j_gene: TRBJ2-1
d_gene: TRBD2
len: 16
abundance: many
CDR3aa: CASSFTGTSGYNEQFF
CDR3nt: TGTGCCAGCAGCTTCACCGGGACTAGCGGGTACAATGAGCAGTTCTTC

v_gene: TRBV6-6
j_gene: TRBJ2-7
d_gene: TRBD1
len: 16
abundance: many
CDR3aa: CASSPPRAGGISERYF
CDR3nt: TGTGCCAGCAGTCCGCCCCGGGCAGGGGGCATCTCAGAACGGTACTTC

v_gene: TRBV6-6
j_gene: TRBJ2-1
d_gene: TRBD1
len: 14
abundance: many
CDR3aa: CASSRDSNDNEQFF
CDR3nt: TGTGCCAGCAGCCGGGACAGCAACGACAATGAGCAGTTCTTC

v_gene: TRBV9
j_gene: TRBJ2-5
d_gene: .
len: 15
abundance: .
CDR3aa: CASSLDPGGGETQYF
CDR3nt: TGTGCCAGCAGCCTCGACCCGGGGGGCGGCGAGACCCAGTACTTC

v_gene: TRBV5-6
j_gene: TRBJ2-4
d_gene: .
len: 15
abundance: many
CDR3aa: CASRGWTKAKNIQYF
CDR3nt: TGTGCCAGCAGGGGATGGACAAAGGCCAAAAACATTCAGTACTTC

v_gene: TRBV14
j_gene: TRBJ2-3
d_gene: TRBD1
len: 18
abundance: many
CDR3aa: CASSQDRGTGLSTDTQYF
CDR3nt: TGTGCCAGCAGCCAAGATCGGGGGACAGGACTTAGCACAGATACGCAGTATTTT

v_gene: TRBV3-1
j_gene: TRBJ1-1
d_gene: .
len: 15
abundance: .
CDR3aa: CASSQDIDANTEAFF
CDR3nt: TGTGCCAGCAGCCAAGATATAGATGCGAACACTGAAGCTTTCTTT

v_gene: TRBV20-1
j_gene: TRBJ1-1
d_gene: .
len: 9
abundance: .
CDR3aa: CSARSEAFF
CDR3nt: TGCAGTGCTAGATCTGAAGCTTTCTTT

v_gene: TRBV20-1
j_gene: TRBJ2-6
d_gene: .
len: 16
abundance: few
CDR3aa: CSGVGATDSGANVLTF
CDR3nt: TGCAGTGGAGTAGGAGCTACGGACTCTGGGGCCAACGTCCTGACTTTC

v_gene: TRBV24-1
j_gene: TRBJ2-5
d_gene: .
len: 14
abundance: many
CDR3aa: CATSDFGRVETQYF
CDR3nt: TGTGCCACCAGTGATTTTGGCAGGGTCGAGACCCAGTACTTC

v_gene: TRBV14
j_gene: TRBJ2-2
d_gene: TRBD1
len: 14
abundance: many
CDR3aa: CASSRDRYTGELFF
CDR3nt: TGTGCCAGCAGCCGGGACAGATACACCGGGGAGCTGTTTTTT

v_gene: TRBV28
j_gene: TRBJ2-7
d_gene: TRBD1
len: 14
abundance: many
CDR3aa: CASSLRDRTYEQYF
CDR3nt: TGTGCCAGCAGTCTCCGGGACAGAACCTACGAGCAGTACTTC

v_gene: TRBV12-5
j_gene: TRBJ2-3
d_gene: .
len: 16
abundance: .
CDR3aa: CASGLVLGEAPDTQYF
CDR3nt: TGTGCTAGTGGTTTGGTATTAGGCGAAGCGCCAGATACGCAGTATTTT

v_gene: TRBV6-6
j_gene: TRBJ2-1
d_gene: .
len: 14
abundance: few
CDR3aa: CAVRDSQKVYEQFF
CDR3nt: TGTGCCGTACGGGACTCCCAAAAGGTCTATGAGCAGTTCTTC

v_gene: TRBV7-9
j_gene: TRBJ2-7
d_gene: .
len: 14
abundance: many
CDR3aa: CASSLVGGQPEQYF
CDR3nt: TGTGCCAGCAGCTTAGTAGGGGGACAACCCGAGCAGTACTTC

v_gene: TRBV20-1
j_gene: TRBJ1-5
d_gene: .
len: 14
abundance: many
CDR3aa: CSARRGLVGQPQHF
CDR3nt: TGCAGTGCTAGGAGGGGGTTGGTAGGGCAGCCCCAGCATTTT

v_gene: TRBV20-1
j_gene: TRBJ1-6
d_gene: .
len: 13
abundance: .
CDR3aa: CSARGGTNSPLHF
CDR3nt: TGCAGTGCTAGAGGCGGGACCAATTCACCCCTCCACTTT

v_gene: TRBV19
j_gene: TRBJ2-2
d_gene: .
len: 13
abundance: .
CDR3aa: CASTPDYTGELFF
CDR3nt: TGTGCCAGTACCCCTGACTACACCGGGGAGCTGTTTTTT

v_gene: TRBV28
j_gene: TRBJ2-1
d_gene: .
len: 12
abundance: .
CDR3aa: CASRFIGNEQFF
CDR3nt: TGTGCCAGCAGATTTATAGGAAATGAGCAGTTCTTC

v_gene: TRBV28
j_gene: TRBJ2-3
d_gene: TRBD2
len: 13
abundance: few
CDR3aa: CATSTSSGRGQYF
CDR3nt: TGTGCCACCTCTACCTCTAGCGGGAGAGGGCAGTATTTT

v_gene: TRBV10-3
j_gene: TRBJ2-5
d_gene: TRBD1
len: 13
abundance: .
CDR3aa: CAISRQGGETQYF
CDR3nt: TGTGCCATCAGCCGACAGGGCGGGGAGACCCAGTACTTC

v_gene: TRBV24-1
j_gene: TRBJ2-3
d_gene: TRBD1
len: 16
abundance: few
CDR3aa: CATSDPGTASTDTQYF
CDR3nt: TGTGCCACCAGTGATCCCGGGACAGCTAGCACAGATACGCAGTATTTT